The subject of this entry is one TCR beta chain. Each CDR3 protein is one row after TCRdb ran MiXCR on the RACE reads. This sample yields over 300,000 distinct CDR3 sequences, of which 4.5% to 5.5% are seen a single time; 2% to 3% belongs to the top ten. The data originate from a study of human T cells and chemical hapten exposure. This CDR3 region has 16 residues. Time point here: pre-sensitization, week 0. Treatment described: therapeutic diphenylcyclopropenone sensitization with weekly scalp DPC. The genes are TRBV21-1 and TRBJ2-3; no DNA check was done on the table's D call, TRBD1. TRBV21-1 is recorded as a pseudogene. This receptor was taken from a woman in her 50s with alopecia areata. Some clones in this sample may be carry-over from other donors' samples. This sample comprised whole blood, obtained in connection with sensitization to the hapten diphenylcyclopropenone (DPC). Here the CDR3 DNA reads TGTGCCAGCAGCATTGAAGGCGGGGGGCTCACAGATACGCAGTATTTT. Its protein product is CASSIEGGGLTDTQYF.